This T cell receptor beta chain was profiled in a study of patients and donors after allogeneic stem cell transplantation. V lost 3 bases and J lost 6; bases outside the gene matches: 7. The CDR3 is 14 residues long. Germline assignment: CDR1 SGHKS and CDR2 YYEKEE (reference sequence). TCRdb analysed the RT-PCR reads with MiXCR anew, one entry per CDR3 protein. In the table there are roughly 140,000 distinct CDR3 sequences, about two fifths of which are singletons. The V gene is TRBV5-5, the J gene TRBJ1-1, with 8 bases matching TRBD1. Material: blood, either unsorted or a sorted T cell fraction (not recorded which). The sequence came from a human donor who was either an allogeneic HSCT recipient or a stem cell or donor lymphocyte infusion donor (not recorded which). It is not recorded whose cells these are; they may come from a transplant donor. The CDR3 nucleotides read TGTGCCAGCAGCTCCCGGACAGGGAGAGCTGAAGCTTTCTTT. It yields the protein CASSSRTGRAEAFF. Supplemented by reference TRBV5-5 and TRBJ1-1, the full variable domain reads DAGVTQSPTHLIKTRGQQVTLRCSPISGHKSVSWYQQVLGQGPQFIFQYYEKEERGRGNFPDRFSARQFPNYSSELNVNALLLGDSALYLCASSSRTGRAEAFFGQGTRLTVV.